Listed here are 30 T cell receptor beta chains from one sample, sequenced in a study of blood T cell repertoires in COVID-19. Clones were read by immunoSEQ multiplex PCR, and TCRdb kept only the in-frame ones, dropping some. The data hold about 270,000 clones, with roughly 85% observed a single time. The sample consisted of peripheral blood. The receptors shown here come from a human donor in a cohort sampled during active COVID-19.

The gene calls are TRBV12-3 or TRBV12-4 and TRBJ2-1; D is perhaps TRBD2 (6 bases). Trimming removed 6 bases at V and 6 bases at J, with 12 bases between. The CDR3 contains 13 residues. In nucleotides, the CDR3 is TGTGCCAGCAGGACTACTAGCCCCAATGAGCAGTTCTTC. Translating gives CASRTTSPNEQFF.

This chain uses TRBV6-1 with TRBJ2-3; 12 nucleotides agree with TRBD2. The CDR3 contains 16 residues. The V gene's germline CDR1 is MNHNS and CDR2 SASEGT. Trimming took 3 bases from V and 4 from J; bases not matched to a gene: 5. Here the CDR3 reads CASSDHLAGGSDTQYF. CDR3 bases: TGTGCCAGCAGTGACCATCTAGCGGGAGGGTCAGATACGCAGTATTTT.

This sequence joins TRBV19 and TRBJ2-7, with D possibly matching TRBD1 (6 bases). The ends were cut back, 3 bases at V and 6 bases at J, with 12 bases in the middle. CDR1 and CDR2 (germline): LNHDA, SQIVND (reference sequence). The CDR3 length is 13 residues. As DNA, the CDR3 is TGTGCCAGTAGTATTCAGGGCAGGGGCGAGCAGTACTTC. Its translation: CASSIQGRGEQYF.

The chain uses TRBV30 and TRBJ2-3; the match to TRBD2 covers 11 bases. Trimming removed 1 base from V and 2 bases from J; junction bases left unmatched: 8. CDR1 and CDR2 (germline): GTSNPN, SVGIG (reference sequence). The CDR3 is made up of 17 amino acids. The CDR3 loop reads CAWSERLAGPATDTQYF. In DNA form, the CDR3 reads TGTGCCTGGAGTGAGAGACTAGCGGGGCCTGCCACAGATACGCAGTATTTT. Using reference TRBV30 and TRBJ2-3 for the parts outside the CDR3, the full variable domain is SQTIHQWPATLVQPVGSPLSLECTVEGTSNPNLYWYRQAAGRGLQLLFYSVGIGQISSEVPQNLSASRPQDRQFILSSKKLLLSDSGFYLCAWSERLAGPATDTQYFGPGTRLTVL.

This clone was recorded a few times. This chain joins TRBV6-4 and TRBJ2-7; D remains ambiguous. Trimming removed 6 bases from V and 5 bases from J, with 17 bases in between. Germline V CDR1 and CDR2: MRHNA, SNTAGT. The CDR3 consists of 14 residues. The CDR3 nucleotides are TGTGCCAGCAGGAGGAGACGAGTGGTCCACGAGCAGTACTTC. Translation gives CASRRRRVVHEQYF.

J is TRBJ1-6 and V is TRBV28; D is perhaps TRBD1 (6 bases). CDR1 is MDHEN and CDR2 is SYDVKM in the germline V gene. V gave up 2 bases and J gave up 5 bases, with 19 bases separating them. The CDR3 contains 18 residues. CDR3 in DNA: TGTGCCAGCAGTTTAGTTTCACAGGGTTTGGTTGATAATTCACCCCTCCACTTT. This codes for CASSLVSQGLVDNSPLHF. Together with reference TRBV28 and TRBJ1-6, the CDR3 gives the full variable domain: DVKVTQSSRYLVKRTGEKVFLECVQDMDHENMFWYRQDPGLGLRLIYFSYDVKMKEKGDIPEGYSVSREKKERFSLILESASTNQTSMYLCASSLVSQGLVDNSPLHFGNGTRLTVT.

The V and J genes are TRBV7-9 and TRBJ2-5; no clear D. This CDR3 is built from 14 residues. V was trimmed by 11 bases and J by 4 bases, leaving 20 bases between them. CDR1 SEHNR and CDR2 FQNEAQ come from the germline V gene (reference sequence). CDR3 bases: TGTGCCGGGCAGAATTTCGGCGTGAGAGAGACCCAGTACTTC. This codes for CAGQNFGVRETQYF.

The chain employs TRBV18 and TRBJ2-5; D perhaps matches TRBD2 (6 bases). V dropped 5 bases and J dropped 4 bases, with 20 bases sitting between them. There are 16 residues in the CDR3. The germline V gene encodes CDR1 KGHSH and CDR2 LQKENI. The CDR3 DNA reads TGTGCCAGCTCATCAAGAATCCGGGAGAGGGGAGAGACCCAGTACTTC. Translating it yields CASSSRIRERGETQYF.

This chain connects TRBV29-1 to TRBJ2-2; D call uncertain. Germline assignment: CDR1 SQVTM and CDR2 ANQGSEA. V was pared by 0 bases and J by 5 bases, with 4 bases between. The CDR3 sequence is 12 residues long. For the CDR3, the DNA is TGCAGCGTTGAAGATCCGACCGGGGAGCTGTTTTTT. Translation gives CSVEDPTGELFF.

The V call is TRBV30, the J call TRBJ1-3; no clear D gene. V gave up 6 bases and J gave up 8 bases, with 11 bases separating them. Germline assignment: CDR1 GTSNPN and CDR2 SVGIG (reference sequence). The CDR3 contains 11 residues. The CDR3 here is CACPSLDTIYF. Here the CDR3 DNA reads TGTGCCTGCCCCTCACTCGACACCATATATTTT.

This chain joins TRBV7-7 and TRBJ2-1; 16 positions agree with TRBD2. CDR3 size: 16 residues. CDR1 is SSHAT and CDR2 is FNYEAQ in the germline V gene (reference sequence). With V trimmed by 6 bases and J by 5 bases, 4 bases remained unmatched. The CDR3 here is CASSRGLAGGDNEQFF. DNA of the CDR3: TGTGCCAGCAGTAGGGGACTAGCGGGAGGGGACAATGAGCAGTTCTTC. Drawing the rest from reference TRBV7-7 and TRBJ2-1, the complete variable domain is GAGVSQSPRYKVTKRGQDVTLRCDPISSHATLYWYQQALGQGPEFLTYFNYEAQPDKSGLPSDRFSAERPEGSISTLTIQRTEQRDSAMYRCASSRGLAGGDNEQFFGPGTRLTVL.

The chain combines TRBV6-1 with TRBJ1-2; no definite D call. Between the trimmed V and J ends, which lost 1 base and 4 bases, there was a span of 4 bases. This CDR3 is built from 12 residues. Germline V CDR1 and CDR2: MNHNS, SASEGT. The CDR3 bases are TGTGCCAGCAGTGAAGACATCTATGGCTACACCTTC. It yields the protein CASSEDIYGYTF.

This clone turned up a few times. The V and J genes are TRBV3-1 (or the pseudogene TRBV3-2) and TRBJ1-2; D ambiguous. V gave up 2 bases and J gave up 10 bases, with 8 bases separating them. The CDR3 covers 11 residues. Germline V gives CDR1 LGHDT, CDR2 YNNKEL (reference sequence). The CDR3 bases are TGTGCCAGCAGCCAAATTTATCTCTACACCTTC. This codes for CASSQIYLYTF.

The genes are TRBV25-1 and TRBJ1-2; perhaps TRBD1 as D (6 bases). CDR3 length: 15 amino acids. Trimming removed 7 bases from V and 8 bases from J, with 23 bases in between. Germline lookup yields CDR1 MGHDK and CDR2 SYGVNS. DNA of the CDR3: TGTGCCAGCACTCCCTCCGGACAGTCGCCTCGGGGCTACACCTTC. Protein sequence: CASTPSGQSPRGYTF.

This chain links TRBV28 with TRBJ1-1, with a tentative D call TRBD1 (6 bases). CDR3 length: 13 amino acids. V lost 8 bases to trimming and J lost 5 bases, with 15 bases between them. Per germline, CDR1 MDHEN and CDR2 SYDVKM. The CDR3 here is CASVRGGGTEAFF. In DNA form, the CDR3 reads TGTGCCAGCGTCCGGGGGGGCGGGACTGAAGCTTTCTTT. Drawing the rest from reference TRBV28 and TRBJ1-1, the complete variable domain is DVKVTQSSRYLVKRTGEKVFLECVQDMDHENMFWYRQDPGLGLRLIYFSYDVKMKEKGDIPEGYSVSREKKERFSLILESASTNQTSMYLCASVRGGGTEAFFGQGTRLTVV.

V is TRBV28 and J is TRBJ1-2, with D possibly matching TRBD1 (6 bases). The V end was cut by 5 bases, the J end by 0 bases, with 13 bases between. Germline V gives CDR1 MDHEN, CDR2 SYDVKM. The CDR3 is 15 residues long. This CDR3 is CASSATGLANYGYTF. The CDR3 nucleotides are TGTGCCAGCAGTGCAACAGGGTTAGCTAACTATGGCTACACCTTC.

V gene TRBV6-5 combines with J gene TRBJ2-2, with D hard to call. V lost 0 bases, J lost 1 base, and 6 bases lay in between. CDR1 is MNHEY and CDR2 is SVGAGI in the germline V gene. This CDR3 has 15 amino acids. The CDR3 nucleotides read TGTGCCAGCAGTTACTCCCCGTGGAACACCGGGGAGCTGTTTTTT. Translating gives CASSYSPWNTGELFF.

The chain has TRBV20-1 and TRBJ2-2; 7 bases match TRBD2. From germline, CDR1 is DFQATT and CDR2 SNEGSKA (reference sequence). V was clipped by 7 bases and J by 6 bases; unmatched bases: 2. CDR3 size: 11 residues. The chain's CDR3 is CSVAGAGELFF. The DNA of the CDR3 is TGCAGTGTCGCGGGAGCCGGGGAGCTGTTTTTT.

For this clone: The sample contains more than one DNA sequence encoding this CDR3. The V gene is TRBV29-1, the J gene TRBJ2-7; D ambiguous. The CDR3 contains 11 residues. CDR1 and CDR2 (germline): SQVTM, ANQGSEA. V lost 6 bases and J 2 bases, leaving 8 bases between the germline ends. CDR3 DNA sequence: TGCAGCGTCGCCGGTACCTACGAGCAGTACTTC. It encodes CSVAGTYEQYF.

This clone has more than one count but fewer than ten. V is TRBV7-9 and J is TRBJ1-1, with TRBD1 matching 9 bases. Germline V CDR1 and CDR2: SEHNR, FQNEAQ (reference sequence). V was pared by 2 bases and J by 8 bases, with 6 bases of the junction left unmatched. CDR3 length: 14 amino acids. The DNA of the CDR3 is TGTGCCAGCAGCTTATCACAGGGGGCGCGGGAAGCTTTCTTT. It translates to CASSLSQGAREAFF.

Of note for this clone: It is unclear where the CDR3 begins or ends on the DNA, so no DNA is shown, and the CDR3 is as TCRdb lists it. The chain links TRBV4-1 to TRBJ2-3; TRBD1 reflects the table's D call only, with no check against the DNA. Per germline, CDR1 MGHRA and CDR2 YSYEKL. The CDR3 has 16 amino acids, counting both end residues. Here the CDR3 reads CASSQDFGPGTDTQYF.

A few counts support this clone. The CDR3 DNA is TGTGCCAGCAGCCCTGGAGGAAGGAGTTACAATGAGCAGTTCTTC. It codes for CASSPGGRSYNEQFF. The rearrangement uses TRBV5-4 and TRBJ2-1, with a weak D call TRBD2 (5 bases). The CDR3 runs 15 residues. Germline CDR1 and CDR2: SGHNT and YYREEE (reference sequence). Deletions cut 4 bases from V and 4 bases from J, with 15 bases between.

The chain combines TRBV7-2 with TRBJ2-7; 8 bases align to TRBD2. There are 12 residues in the CDR3. CDR1 and CDR2 (germline): SGHTA, FQGNSA. V trimming: 0 bases; J trimming: 10 bases; junction bases outside the gene matches: 2. This CDR3 is CASSLAREAQYF. The CDR3 bases are TGTGCCAGCAGCTTAGCGCGGGAGGCACAGTACTTC.

The chain uses TRBV6-5 and TRBJ1-5; TRBD1 agrees at 7 bases. The V gene end was trimmed by 6 bases and the J gene end by 4 bases; junction bases not matched to a gene: 3. This CDR3 spans 13 amino acids. Germline V gene lookup returns CDR1 MNHEY and CDR2 SVGAGI. The CDR3 loop reads CASRQQGNQPQHF. CDR3 nucleotides: TGTGCCAGCAGGCAACAGGGGAATCAGCCCCAGCATTTT.

The chain employs TRBV7-8 and TRBJ2-2; D unclear. The CDR3 is 13 residues long. V lost 8 bases to trimming and J lost 6 bases, with 13 bases between them. In germline, CDR1 is SGHVS, CDR2 FQNEAQ. The CDR3 spells CASHRIRSGELFF. The CDR3, as DNA: TGTGCCAGCCATCGAATCCGGTCCGGGGAGCTGTTTTTT.

The chain joins TRBV9 to TRBJ1-3; D possibly corresponds to TRBD1 (6 bases). Looked up from germline, CDR1 is SGDLS and CDR2 is YYNGEE. Trimming pared 2 bases from V and 3 bases from J, leaving 12 bases between. The length of the CDR3 is 15 residues. The CDR3 sequence: CASSVTTGSGNTIYF. CDR3 bases: TGTGCCAGCAGCGTTACCACAGGGAGTGGAAACACCATATATTTT.

The chain joins TRBV7-2 to TRBJ1-1, with D tentatively TRBD1 (6 bases). CDR3 length: 14 residues. The V gene lost 5 bases and the J gene lost 7 bases, with 17 bases spanning the gap. Looked up from germline, CDR1 is SGHTA and CDR2 is FQGNSA. The CDR3 protein is CASSEQGQTFEAFF. DNA for the CDR3: TGTGCCAGCAGCGAGCAAGGACAGACATTTGAAGCTTTCTTT.

This chain links TRBV15 with TRBJ2-2; a weak D match, TRBD2 (5 bases). Germline CDR1 and CDR2: LNHNV and YYDKDF (reference sequence). Deletions cut 0 bases from V and 2 bases from J, with 13 bases between. The CDR3 is 17 residues long. The CDR3 bases are TGTGCCACCAGCAGAGATAGGGATAGCGCTAACACCGGGGAGCTGTTTTTT. Protein product: CATSRDRDSANTGELFF.

V and J are TRBV2 and TRBJ1-5; perhaps TRBD1 as D (5 bases). This CDR3 is 14 amino acids long. CDR1 SNHLY and CDR2 FYNNEI come from the germline V gene. Trimming stripped 3 bases from V and 4 bases from J, with 10 bases between. CDR3 DNA: TGTGCCAGCAGTGACGATAGGGGAAATCAGCCCCAGCATTTT. Its protein is CASSDDRGNQPQHF.

The rearrangement links TRBV3-1 (or the pseudogene TRBV3-2) to TRBJ2-1, with 10 bases fitting TRBD1. V lost 4 bases and J lost 2; bases outside the gene matches: 2. This CDR3 has 15 residues. From germline, CDR1 is LGHDT and CDR2 YNNKEL (reference sequence). CDR3 in amino acids: CASSRGTGAYNEQFF. The CDR3 nucleotides are TGTGCCAGCAGCCGAGGGACAGGGGCCTACAATGAGCAGTTCTTC.